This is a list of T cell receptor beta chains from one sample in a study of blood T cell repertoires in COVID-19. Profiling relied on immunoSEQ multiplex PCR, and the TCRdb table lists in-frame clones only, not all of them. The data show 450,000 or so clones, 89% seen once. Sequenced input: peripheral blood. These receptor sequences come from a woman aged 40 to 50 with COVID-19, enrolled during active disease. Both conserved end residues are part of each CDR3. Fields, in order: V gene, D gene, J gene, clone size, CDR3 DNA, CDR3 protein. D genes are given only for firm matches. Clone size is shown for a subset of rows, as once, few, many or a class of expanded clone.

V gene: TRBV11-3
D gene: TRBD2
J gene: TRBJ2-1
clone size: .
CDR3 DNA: TGTGCCAGCAGCTTAGATTTGGCGGGAGAGGGTTACAATGAGCAGTTCTTC
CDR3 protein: CASSLDLAGEGYNEQFF

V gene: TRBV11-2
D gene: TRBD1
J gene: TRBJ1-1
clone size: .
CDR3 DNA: TGTGCCAGCAGCTTAGGCCAACAGGGGCGAGTCCCTGAAGCTTTCTTT
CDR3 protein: CASSLGQQGRVPEAFF

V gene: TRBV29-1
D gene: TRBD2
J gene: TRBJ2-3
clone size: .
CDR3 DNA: TGCAGCGTTGTAACTAGCGGGGGGACAGATACGCAGTATTTT
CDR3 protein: CSVVTSGGTDTQYF

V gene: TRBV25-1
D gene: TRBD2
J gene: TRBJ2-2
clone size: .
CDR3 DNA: TGTGCCAGCGGAGGACTAGCGGACCCCACCGGGGAGCTGTTTTTT
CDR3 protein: CASGGLADPTGELFF

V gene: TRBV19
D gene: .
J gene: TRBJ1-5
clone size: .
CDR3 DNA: TGTGCCAGTAGTAATGCGGGTAGCAATCAGCCCCAGCATTTT
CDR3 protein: CASSNAGSNQPQHF

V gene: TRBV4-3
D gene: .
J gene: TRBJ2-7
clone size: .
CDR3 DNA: TGCGCCAGCAGCCAAGATATATCCGGCAGGGTGGCGGACGAGCAGTACTTC
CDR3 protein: CASSQDISGRVADEQYF

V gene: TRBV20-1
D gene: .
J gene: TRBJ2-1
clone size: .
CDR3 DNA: TGCAGTGCCAGTCCGGTTCACTCCTACAATGAGCAGTTCTTC
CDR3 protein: CSASPVHSYNEQFF

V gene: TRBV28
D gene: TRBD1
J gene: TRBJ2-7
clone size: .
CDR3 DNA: TGTGCCAGCAGGACAGCCGGGACAGGGAGATACGAGCAGTACTTC
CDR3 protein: CASRTAGTGRYEQYF

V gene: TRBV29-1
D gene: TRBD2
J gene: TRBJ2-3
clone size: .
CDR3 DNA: TGCAGCGTCCGGGACTACACAGATACGCAGTATTTT
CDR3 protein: CSVRDYTDTQYF

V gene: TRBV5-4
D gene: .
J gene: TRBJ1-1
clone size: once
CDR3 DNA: TGTGCCAGCGGCCTACCCAGGACATCGAACACTGAAGCTTTCTTT
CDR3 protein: CASGLPRTSNTEAFF

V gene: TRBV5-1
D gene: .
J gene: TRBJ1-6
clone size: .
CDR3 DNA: TGCGCCAGCAGCTTGGCGTCCGGGTGGGATTCACCCCTCCACTTT
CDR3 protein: CASSLASGWDSPLHF

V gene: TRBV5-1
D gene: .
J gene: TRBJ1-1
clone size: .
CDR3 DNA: TGCGCCAGCAGCTTGGATCTCCTTATGAACACTGAAGCTTTCTTT
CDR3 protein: CASSLDLLMNTEAFF

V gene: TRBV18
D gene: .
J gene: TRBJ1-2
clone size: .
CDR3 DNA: TGTGCCAGCTCACGGGCAGGTGCTAACTATGGCTACACCTTC
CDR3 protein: CASSRAGANYGYTF

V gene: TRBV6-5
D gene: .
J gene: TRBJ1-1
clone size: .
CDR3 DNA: TGTGCCAGCAGTTACCCCGGGCCGGGGACTGAAGCTTTCTTT
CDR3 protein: CASSYPGPGTEAFF

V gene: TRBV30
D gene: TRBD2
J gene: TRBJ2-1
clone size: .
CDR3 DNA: TGTGCCTGGAGCGGGGGACTAGCGGGAAACAATGAGCAGTTCTTC
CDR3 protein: CAWSGGLAGNNEQFF

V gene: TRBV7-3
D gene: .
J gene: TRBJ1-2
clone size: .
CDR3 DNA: TGTGCCAGCAGCTTATCTTTCCGGTCGGATGGCTACACCTTC
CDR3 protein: CASSLSFRSDGYTF

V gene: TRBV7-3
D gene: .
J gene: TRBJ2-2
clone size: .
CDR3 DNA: TGTGCCAGCAGCCCGCGGGCCAACACCGGGGAGCTGTTTTTT
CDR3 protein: CASSPRANTGELFF

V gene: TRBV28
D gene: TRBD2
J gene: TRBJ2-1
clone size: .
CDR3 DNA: TGTGCCAGCAGTTCCTCTGTAGGACTAGCGGGGGGAGCCCACAATGAGCAGTTCTTC
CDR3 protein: CASSSSVGLAGGAHNEQFF

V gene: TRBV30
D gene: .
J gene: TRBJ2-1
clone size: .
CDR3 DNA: TGTGCCTGGAGTGTTCAGTCTGCGCAGTTCTTC
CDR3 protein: CAWSVQSAQFF

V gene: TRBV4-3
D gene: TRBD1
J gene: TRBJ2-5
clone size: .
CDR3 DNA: TGCGCCAGCAGCCAAGGGACAGGGGGTCGGGAGACCCAGTACTTC
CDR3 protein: CASSQGTGGRETQYF

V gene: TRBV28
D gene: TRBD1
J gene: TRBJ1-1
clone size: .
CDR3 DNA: TGTGCCAGCAGTCCTAGACAGGGCATTGAGAGGACTGAAGCTTTCTTT
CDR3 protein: CASSPRQGIERTEAFF

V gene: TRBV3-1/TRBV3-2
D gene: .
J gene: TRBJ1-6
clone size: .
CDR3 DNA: TGTGCCAGCAGCCACGGGGGGGGTTCACCCCTCCACTTT
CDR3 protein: CASSHGGGSPLHF

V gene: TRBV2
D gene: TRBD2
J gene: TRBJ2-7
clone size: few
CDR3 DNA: TGTGCCAGTCAGGTTAGCGGGCCGTCCTACGAGCAGTACTTC
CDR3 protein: CASQVSGPSYEQYF

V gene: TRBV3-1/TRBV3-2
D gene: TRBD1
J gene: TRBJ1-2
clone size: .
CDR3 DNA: TGTGCCAGCAGCCGGGGGACAGGGGGAGCCGCTAACTATGGCTACACCTTC
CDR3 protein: CASSRGTGGAANYGYTF

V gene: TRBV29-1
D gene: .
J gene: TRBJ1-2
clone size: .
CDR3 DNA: TGCAGCGTTGAAGATTCAGGGTCTAGAGGCTACACCTTC
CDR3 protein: CSVEDSGSRGYTF

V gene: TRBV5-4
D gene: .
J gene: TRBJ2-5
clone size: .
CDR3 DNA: TGTGCCAGCAGCTTGGCCGGAGGGGGCGCCCAAGAGACCCAGTACTTC
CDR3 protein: CASSLAGGGAQETQYF

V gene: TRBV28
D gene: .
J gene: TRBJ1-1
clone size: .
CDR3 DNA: TGTGCCAGCAGTTTAGTACAGGAAAACACTGAAGCTTTCTTT
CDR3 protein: CASSLVQENTEAFF

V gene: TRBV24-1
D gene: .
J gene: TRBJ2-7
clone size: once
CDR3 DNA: TGTGCCACCAGTGATTTGCAGGCCGAGCAGTACTTC
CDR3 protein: CATSDLQAEQYF

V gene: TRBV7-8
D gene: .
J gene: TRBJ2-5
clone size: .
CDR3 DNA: TGTGCCAGCAGCTTAGTCGGCCCGACTAGTTGGGAGACCCAGTACTTC
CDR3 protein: CASSLVGPTSWETQYF

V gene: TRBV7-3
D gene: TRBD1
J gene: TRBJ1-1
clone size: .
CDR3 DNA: TGTGCCAGCAGCCTTTCCACAGGGGAAACTGAAGCTTTCTTT
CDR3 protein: CASSLSTGETEAFF

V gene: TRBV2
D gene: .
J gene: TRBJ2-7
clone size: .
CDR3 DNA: TGTGCCAGCAGTGAAGAATGGGGGTACAGGGTCTACGAGCAGTACTTC
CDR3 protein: CASSEEWGYRVYEQYF

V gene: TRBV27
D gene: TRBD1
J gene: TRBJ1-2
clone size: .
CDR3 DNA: TGTGCCAGCATTCCATTAACAGGGGCCACCTATGGCTACACCTTC
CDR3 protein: CASIPLTGATYGYTF

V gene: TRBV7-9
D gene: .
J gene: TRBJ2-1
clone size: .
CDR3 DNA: TGTGCCAGCAGCCAAATTACTGGTCTCTCCCGCGCCGATGAGCAGTTCTTC
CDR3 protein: CASSQITGLSRADEQFF

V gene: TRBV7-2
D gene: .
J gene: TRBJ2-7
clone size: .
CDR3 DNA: TGTGCCAGCAGCTTTCAGGGAAACGAGCAGTACTTC
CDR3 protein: CASSFQGNEQYF

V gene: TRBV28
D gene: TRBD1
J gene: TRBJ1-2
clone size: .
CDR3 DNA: TGTGCCAGCAGTTTACAGGCGCCGGGACAGGGAGGTAGCTACACCTTC
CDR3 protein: CASSLQAPGQGGSYTF

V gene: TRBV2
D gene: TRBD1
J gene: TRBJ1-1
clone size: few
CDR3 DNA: TGTGCCAGCAGTGAATTGGGACAGATGAACACTGAAGCTTTCTTT
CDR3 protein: CASSELGQMNTEAFF

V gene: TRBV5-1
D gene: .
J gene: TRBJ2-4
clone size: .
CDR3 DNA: TGCGCCAGCAGCTTGGTCGGGGAATGGGGAGCCAAAAACATTCAGTACTTC
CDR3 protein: CASSLVGEWGAKNIQYF

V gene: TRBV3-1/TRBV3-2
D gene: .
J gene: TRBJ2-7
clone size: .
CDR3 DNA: TGTGCCAGCAGTCGACTGCCCTACGAGCAGTACTTC
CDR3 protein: CASSRLPYEQYF

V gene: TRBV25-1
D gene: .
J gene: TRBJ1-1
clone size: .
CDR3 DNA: TGTGCCAGCAGTGAAGTAGGCAGATTGGAGACTGAAGCTTTCTTT
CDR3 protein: CASSEVGRLETEAFF

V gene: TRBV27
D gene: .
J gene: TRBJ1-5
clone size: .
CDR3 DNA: TGTGCCAGCAGTTTATCGGGGGGGACCCCAAGCAATCAGCCCCAGCATTTT
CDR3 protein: CASSLSGGTPSNQPQHF

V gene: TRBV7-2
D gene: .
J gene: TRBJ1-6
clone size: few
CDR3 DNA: TGTGCCAGCAGCCCCAGCGGGTATAATTCACCCCTCCACTTT
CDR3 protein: CASSPSGYNSPLHF

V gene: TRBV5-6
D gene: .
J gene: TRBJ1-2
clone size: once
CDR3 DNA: TGTGCCAGCAGCTTGTTTGAGTTTGGGACAAAGAACTATGGCTACACCTTC
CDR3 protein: CASSLFEFGTKNYGYTF

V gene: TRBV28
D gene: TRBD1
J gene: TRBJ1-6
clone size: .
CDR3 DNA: TGTGCCAGCAGTCTACCCGGGACAGGGGGCGCACGGTCACCCCTCCACTTT
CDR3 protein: CASSLPGTGGARSPLHF

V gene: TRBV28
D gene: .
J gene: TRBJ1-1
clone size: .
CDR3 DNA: TGTGCCAGAGTCCACAGGAACACTGAAGCTTTCTTT
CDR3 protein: CARVHRNTEAFF

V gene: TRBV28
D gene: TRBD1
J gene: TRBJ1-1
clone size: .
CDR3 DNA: TGTGCCAGCAGCCTGACAGGGCCGAACACTGAAGCTTTCTTT
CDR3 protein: CASSLTGPNTEAFF

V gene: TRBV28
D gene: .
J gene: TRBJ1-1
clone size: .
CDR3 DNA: TGTGCCAGCAGCCCCGGACAGAACACTGAAGCTTTCTTT
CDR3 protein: CASSPGQNTEAFF

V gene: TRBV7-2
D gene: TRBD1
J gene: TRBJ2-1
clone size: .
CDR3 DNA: TGTGCCAGCAGCTACAGGGGACCTTCCGACAATGAGCAGTTCTTC
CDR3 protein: CASSYRGPSDNEQFF

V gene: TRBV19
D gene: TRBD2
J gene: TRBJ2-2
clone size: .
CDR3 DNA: TGTGCCAGTAGTATCACTAGCGGGACCGGGGAGCTGTTTTTT
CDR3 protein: CASSITSGTGELFF

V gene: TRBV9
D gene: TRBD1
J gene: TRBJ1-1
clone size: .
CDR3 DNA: TGTGCCAGCAGCCCACGGCAGGGGGCTACTGAAGCTTTCTTT
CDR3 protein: CASSPRQGATEAFF

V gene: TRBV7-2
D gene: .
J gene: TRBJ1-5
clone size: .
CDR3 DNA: TGTGCCAGCAGCCCAACAGGGAGCAATCAGCCCCAGCATTTT
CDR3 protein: CASSPTGSNQPQHF

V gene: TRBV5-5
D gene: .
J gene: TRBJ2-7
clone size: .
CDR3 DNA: TGTGCCAGCAGCTTTGGGGAGCCTGACAGGCCCTACGAGCAGTACTTC
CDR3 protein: CASSFGEPDRPYEQYF

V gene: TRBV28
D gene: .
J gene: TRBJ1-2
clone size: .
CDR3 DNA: TGTGCCAGCAGTCTTATCTTCAAGCCCGGCTACACCTTC
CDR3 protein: CASSLIFKPGYTF

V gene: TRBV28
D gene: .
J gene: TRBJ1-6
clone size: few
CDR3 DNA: TGTGCCAGCAGGGGAGTTTGGGGTTCACCCCTCCACTTT
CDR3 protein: CASRGVWGSPLHF

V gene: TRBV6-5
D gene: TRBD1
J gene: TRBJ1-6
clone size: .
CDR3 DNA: TGTGCCAGCAGTTTCCTAGGGGGCGATTCACCCCTCCACTTT
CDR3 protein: CASSFLGGDSPLHF

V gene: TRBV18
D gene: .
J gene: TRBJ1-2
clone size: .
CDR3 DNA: TGTGCCAGCTCACCAGAACCCGACTTTGGGTACACCTTC
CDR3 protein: CASSPEPDFGYTF

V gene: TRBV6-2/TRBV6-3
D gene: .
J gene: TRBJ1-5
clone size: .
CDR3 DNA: TGTGCCAGCAGCCCTCAGGGGAATCAGCCCCAGCATTTT
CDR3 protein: CASSPQGNQPQHF

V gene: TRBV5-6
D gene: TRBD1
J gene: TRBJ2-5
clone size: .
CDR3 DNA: TGTGCCAGCAGCTCCCCTGGACAGGGAGAAGAGACCCAGTACTTC
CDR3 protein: CASSSPGQGEETQYF